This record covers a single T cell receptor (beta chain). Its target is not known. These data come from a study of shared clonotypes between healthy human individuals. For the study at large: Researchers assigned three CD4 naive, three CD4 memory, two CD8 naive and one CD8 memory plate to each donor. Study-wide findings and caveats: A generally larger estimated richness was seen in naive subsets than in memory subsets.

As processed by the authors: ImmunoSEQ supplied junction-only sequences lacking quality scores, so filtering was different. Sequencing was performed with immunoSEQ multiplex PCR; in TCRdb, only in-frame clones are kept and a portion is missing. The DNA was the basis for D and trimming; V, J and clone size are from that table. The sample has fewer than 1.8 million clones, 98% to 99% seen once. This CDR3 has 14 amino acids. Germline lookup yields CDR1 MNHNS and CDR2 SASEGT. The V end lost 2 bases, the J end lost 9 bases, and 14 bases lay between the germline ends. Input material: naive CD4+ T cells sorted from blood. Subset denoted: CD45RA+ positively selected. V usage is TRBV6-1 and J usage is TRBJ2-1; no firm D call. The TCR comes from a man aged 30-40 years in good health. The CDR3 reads CASSEIGSHSEQFF. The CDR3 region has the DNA TGTGCCAGCAGTGAAATTGGATCTCACAGTGAGCAGTTCTTC.